The clone carrying this T cell receptor (beta chain) came up many times. The antigen is not known. CDR1 SGHDN and CDR2 FVKESK come from the germline V gene. Trimming left V 0 bases short and J 4 bases short, with 9 bases between. The CDR3 spans 14 residues. With 10-nucleotide random UMIs, 5'RACE was used to make the cDNA. TCRdb redid the calling of the 5' RACE reads with MiXCR, one entry per CDR3 protein. The repertoire includes about 62,000 distinct CDR3 sequences, 3.5% to 4.5% of them detected once, and under 2.5% sits in the top ten. The sample comes from a study of neurological immune-mediated disorders. Study-wide findings and caveats: HTLV-1-associated myelopathy ranked highest for TCR clonal expansion and multiple sclerosis lowest, beneath healthy controls. The phylogenetic placement of 18 of 34 multiple sclerosis patients' repertoires in one related-CDR3 cluster constitutes a possible signature.

The V gene is TRBV14, the J gene TRBJ2-5; the D gene is possibly TRBD2 (6 bases). The sequencing input was PBMCs. The TCR sequence derives from a woman aged 45-65 years with multiple sclerosis. As DNA, the CDR3 is TGTGCCAGCAGCCAAGATCTCGGGGGAGAGACCCAGTACTTC. Protein product: CASSQDLGGETQYF.